The next 31 T cell receptor beta chains were all read from a single sample in a study of control samples from healthy donors and cancer patients. Measured with immunoSEQ multiplex PCR; TCRdb has only the in-frame clones, and not every one. The sample records under 200,000 clones, roughly 93% being singletons. Sequencing was done on a sample of blood. The receptors shown here come from a woman aged 55-70 years in good health.

The rearrangement links TRBV6-6 to TRBJ1-2; D not certain. CDR1 and CDR2 (germline): MNHNY, SVGAGI (reference sequence). V was clipped by 3 bases and J by 1 base, with 9 bases between them. The CDR3 runs 14 residues. CDR3 sequence reads: CASSYSQVNYGYTF. The CDR3 DNA follows: TGTGCCAGCAGTTATAGCCAGGTTAACTATGGCTACACCTTC.

The chain is built from TRBV24-1 and TRBJ2-5; D may be TRBD2 (6 bases). The V gene lost 3 bases and the J gene lost 4 bases, with 17 bases spanning the gap. The CDR3 sequence is 16 residues long. Per germline, CDR1 KGHDR and CDR2 SFDVKD. This CDR3 is CATSDPQRAAGETQYF. The CDR3 coding sequence is TGTGCCACCAGTGATCCACAGCGGGCGGCTGGAGAGACCCAGTACTTC.

The chain couples TRBV9 to TRBJ2-1; 12 nucleotides line up with TRBD2. The germline CDR1 and CDR2 sequences are SGDLS and YYNGEE. The junction had 15 bases not matched to a gene; V was cut back by 5 bases and J by 12 bases. The CDR3 is made up of 16 amino acids. In nucleotides, the CDR3 is TGTGCCAGCAGTGGGCAGGGACTAGCGGGCCCGGGGGCGCAGTTCTTC. This sequence encodes CASSGQGLAGPGAQFF. The whole variable domain, remainder taken from reference TRBV9 and TRBJ2-1, is DSGVTQTPKHLITATGQRVTLRCSPRSGDLSVYWYQQSLDQGLQFLIQYYNGEERAKGNILERFSAQQFPDLHSELNLSSLELGDSALYFCASSGQGLAGPGAQFFGPGTRLTVL.

This rearrangement joins TRBV5-1 to TRBJ1-4; D remains unclear. Germline V gene lookup returns CDR1 SGHRS and CDR2 YFSETQ. The V end lost 0 bases, the J end lost 5 bases, and 11 bases lay between the germline ends. The CDR3 is 15 amino acids. The CDR3 nucleotides are TGCGCCAGCAGCTTGGACTCCTTGGGGAATGAAAAACTGTTTTTT. It translates to CASSLDSLGNEKLFF.

This sequence joins TRBV5-6 and TRBJ1-1, with TRBD1 matching 9 bases. V lost 4 bases and J lost 14; bases outside the gene matches: 9. Germline CDR1 SGHDT, CDR2 YYEEEE. The CDR3 runs 12 residues. The CDR3, as DNA: TGTGCCAGCAGCACACCACAGGGGGCGCGGTTCTTT. Amino acid sequence: CASSTPQGARFF. The whole variable domain, filled in from reference TRBV5-6 and TRBJ1-1, reads DAGVTQSPTHLIKTRGQQVTLRCSPKSGHDTVSWYQQALGQGPQFIFQYYEEEERQRGNFPDRFSGHQFPNYSSELNVNALLLGDSALYLCASSTPQGARFFGQGTRLTVV.

The chain employs TRBV3-1 (or the pseudogene TRBV3-2) and TRBJ1-2, with a weak D call TRBD1 (6 bases). This CDR3 has 15 residues. Germline CDR1 LGHDT, CDR2 YNNKEL (reference sequence). Trimming stripped 2 bases from V and 5 bases from J, with 15 bases between. Here the CDR3 reads CASSQPGQILYGYTF. The CDR3 DNA reads as TGTGCCAGCAGCCAACCGGGACAAATATTATATGGCTACACCTTC.

This clone was recorded only once. The J gene is TRBJ2-1, the V gene TRBV18; the match to TRBD2 covers 8 bases. Unmatched junction bases numbered 4, after V lost 3 bases and J lost 3 bases. Germline V lookup: CDR1 KGHSH, CDR2 LQKENI. The CDR3 sequence is 15 residues long. As DNA, the CDR3 is TGTGCCAGCTCACCCGGGGCGGGGGGCTACAATGAGCAGTTCTTC. Translated: CASSPGAGGYNEQFF.

This clone has just one count. V usage is TRBV5-1 and J usage is TRBJ1-2, with a possible D match to TRBD1 (5 bases). Between the trimmed V and J ends, which lost 0 bases and 4 bases, there was a span of 10 bases. Germline lookup yields CDR1 SGHRS and CDR2 YFSETQ. The CDR3 sequence is 14 residues long. The CDR3: CASSLAGESYGYTF. The CDR3 bases are TGCGCCAGCAGCTTGGCGGGGGAGTCCTATGGCTACACCTTC.

This rearrangement joins TRBV6-4 to TRBJ1-1; a weak D match, TRBD1 (5 bases). Looked up from germline, CDR1 is MRHNA and CDR2 is SNTAGT. V was shortened by 3 bases and J by 4 bases, with 9 bases between the two germline ends. The CDR3 loop spans 13 amino acids. The CDR3: CASSETGRTEAFF. The CDR3, as DNA: TGTGCCAGCAGTGAAACAGGCCGCACTGAAGCTTTCTTT.

The chain combines TRBV6-5 with TRBJ2-2; D is uncertain. V lost 0 bases and J lost 1, with 6 bases in between. This CDR3 is built from 15 residues. The germline V gene has CDR1 MNHEY and CDR2 SVGAGI. In DNA, the CDR3 is TGTGCCAGCAGTTACTCCTACTTGAACACCGGGGAGCTGTTTTTT. Amino acid sequence: CASSYSYLNTGELFF.

The V call is TRBV7-2, the J call TRBJ1-2; D is uncertain. Germline V lookup: CDR1 SGHTA, CDR2 FQGNSA. This CDR3 comprises 15 residues. V gave up 1 base and J gave up 8 bases, with 17 bases separating them. CDR3 bases: TGTGCCAGCAGCTTAGTTTCGACTACCCCGAGCGGCTACACCTTC. It encodes CASSLVSTTPSGYTF.

The genes are TRBV9 and TRBJ2-3; tentatively, D is TRBD1 (5 bases). The CDR3 extends over 15 amino acids. V was clipped by 0 bases and J by 2 bases, with 10 bases between them. Germline V CDR1 and CDR2: SGDLS, YYNGEE. The CDR3 DNA reads as TGTGCCAGCAGCGTAGCGGCAGGGTCCACAGATACGCAGTATTTT. Translating gives CASSVAAGSTDTQYF.

The J gene is TRBJ1-2, the V gene TRBV20-1; no definite D call. Germline lookup yields CDR1 DFQATT and CDR2 SNEGSKA (reference sequence). This CDR3 region has 10 residues. V gave up 3 bases and J gave up 6 bases, with 5 bases separating them. CDR3 nucleotide sequence: TGCAGTGCTAGGGAGGATGGCTACACCTTC. Amino acids: CSAREDGYTF.

The rearrangement uses TRBV5-1 and TRBJ2-7; D gene ambiguous. There are 14 residues in the CDR3. The V and J ends lost 6 bases and 3 bases respectively, with 16 bases between them. CDR1 is SGHRS and CDR2 is YFSETQ in the germline V gene. The chain's CDR3 is CASTPAEVSYEQYF. The CDR3 DNA sequence: TGCGCCAGCACCCCAGCAGAAGTTAGCTACGAGCAGTACTTC.

The rearrangement uses TRBV5-4 and TRBJ1-3; D uncertain. The CDR3 covers 13 residues. Germline V gene lookup returns CDR1 SGHNT and CDR2 YYREEE (reference sequence). The V end lost 1 base, the J end lost 6 bases, and 8 bases lay between the germline ends. The CDR3 loop is CASSLPEINTIYF. In DNA form, the CDR3 reads TGTGCCAGCAGCTTGCCCGAAATAAACACCATATATTTT.

The chain uses TRBV6-2 or TRBV6-3 and TRBJ2-4, with a possible D match to TRBD1 (5 bases). CDR1 is MNHEY and CDR2 is SVGEGT in the germline V gene. The V end was cut by 2 bases, the J end by 0 bases, with 8 bases between. The length of the CDR3 is 15 residues. The chain's CDR3 is CASSYDRLAKNIQYF. DNA for the CDR3: TGTGCCAGCAGTTACGACAGACTAGCCAAAAACATTCAGTACTTC.

This clone is a singleton in its sample. The chain has TRBV10-3 and TRBJ1-6, with no clear D. The CDR3 totals 14 residues. Germline CDR1 is ENHRY and CDR2 is SYGVKD. Deletions cut 4 bases from V and 10 bases from J, with 14 bases between. As DNA, the CDR3 is TGTGCCATCAGTGGGGAGGGATCGGCCTCACCCCTCCACTTT. Translation: CAISGEGSASPLHF.

The V gene is TRBV3-1 (or the pseudogene TRBV3-2), the J gene TRBJ2-1; 7 nucleotides line up with TRBD2. V was pared by 7 bases and J by 0 bases, with 6 bases of the junction left unmatched. This CDR3 comprises 15 residues. CDR1 is LGHDT, CDR2 YNNKEL, per germline (reference sequence). The CDR3 DNA sequence: TGTGCCAGCATGTCAGCGGGAAGCTCCTACAATGAGCAGTTCTTC. Translated: CASMSAGSSYNEQFF.

The rearrangement uses TRBV3-1 (or the pseudogene TRBV3-2) and TRBJ2-2; D not resolved. The CDR3 loop spans 12 amino acids. Trimming took off 6 bases at V and 4 bases at J, with 6 bases between the two ends. The germline V gene has CDR1 LGHDT and CDR2 YNNKEL (reference sequence). This CDR3 is CASSHLTGELFF. The CDR3 DNA sequence: TGTGCCAGCAGTCATCTCACCGGGGAGCTGTTTTTT.

The chain employs TRBV2 and TRBJ1-1; D is ambiguous. V lost 4 bases to trimming and J lost 4 bases, with 4 bases between them. The CDR3 runs 11 residues. The germline CDR1 and CDR2 sequences are SNHLY and FYNNEI. The CDR3 protein is CASSGLTEAFF. The CDR3 DNA follows: TGTGCCAGCAGTGGACTCACTGAAGCTTTCTTT.

V usage is TRBV30 and J usage is TRBJ1-3; TRBD1 is a possible D gene (5 bases). Germline CDR1 reads GTSNPN; CDR2 reads SVGIG (reference sequence). The CDR3 consists of 15 residues. V shed 0 bases and J shed 0 bases, with 9 bases lying between them. CDR3 loop: CAWSVQVLSGNTIYF. The CDR3 DNA is TGTGCCTGGAGTGTACAGGTCCTCTCTGGAAACACCATATATTTT.

This chain joins TRBV19 and TRBJ1-3; D gene unclear. Deletions cut 5 bases from V and 0 bases from J, with 14 bases between. The V gene's germline CDR1 is LNHDA and CDR2 SQIVND (reference sequence). CDR3 length: 16 residues. CDR3: CASSPQGQSSGNTIYF. The CDR3 coding sequence is TGTGCCAGTAGTCCTCAAGGGCAGAGCTCTGGAAACACCATATATTTT.

This clone appeared a few times. The rearrangement uses TRBV19 and TRBJ2-2; 7 nucleotides align to TRBD1. Trimming at V came to 11 bases and at J to 0 bases, leaving 9 bases not matched to a gene. CDR3 length: 15 amino acids. Germline V CDR1 and CDR2: LNHDA, SQIVND (reference sequence). CDR3 sequence (DNA): TGTGCCTCCCTATTAGGGGGCTCGAACACCGGGGAGCTGTTTTTT. Its protein is CASLLGGSNTGELFF.

V usage is TRBV6-2 or TRBV6-3 and J usage is TRBJ2-1; tentatively, D is TRBD1 (6 bases). With 0 bases removed from V and 4 bases from J, the gap between germline ends came to 13 bases. This CDR3 spans 16 amino acids. CDR1 and CDR2 from the germline V gene are MNHEY and SVGEGT. The CDR3 region is CASSYSIGTPYNEQFF. The CDR3, as DNA: TGTGCCAGCAGTTACTCGATCGGGACACCTTACAATGAGCAGTTCTTC.

The rearrangement joins TRBV7-9 to TRBJ1-4; weak D call: TRBD1 (6 bases). Looked up from germline, CDR1 is SEHNR and CDR2 is FQNEAQ (reference sequence). The CDR3 length is 16 residues. With 2 bases removed from V and 2 bases from J, the gap between germline ends came to 12 bases. CDR3 sequence reads: CASSLISGQTNEKLFF. DNA for the CDR3: TGTGCCAGCAGCTTAATTTCCGGACAGACTAATGAAAAACTGTTTTTT.

The V call is TRBV3-1 (or the pseudogene TRBV3-2), the J call TRBJ1-2, with 8 nucleotides matching TRBD1. Germline loops: CDR1 LGHDT, CDR2 YNNKEL (reference sequence). CDR3 size: 18 residues. Losses at the gene ends were 4 bases for V and 8 bases for J; bases not matched to a gene: 21. Written as DNA, the CDR3 is TGTGCCAGCAGCCCGAGTAAAGGGGCCAGGGGGCATACGGAAGGCTACACCTTC. Protein: CASSPSKGARGHTEGYTF.

This chain joins TRBV7-2 and TRBJ2-3, with 11 bases that match TRBD1. This CDR3 region has 16 residues. Germline trimming cut 1 base from V and 3 bases from J; bases unmatched to any gene: 3. CDR1 and CDR2 (germline): SGHTA, FQGNSA. CDR3 bases: TGTGCCAGCAGCTTAGTAGGGACAGGGGGTACAGATACGCAGTATTTT. Translated: CASSLVGTGGTDTQYF.

The gene calls are TRBV7-2 and TRBJ1-2, with D unresolved. The CDR3 sequence is 13 residues long. Between the trimmed V and J ends, which lost 0 bases and 7 bases, there was a span of 9 bases. Germline lookup yields CDR1 SGHTA and CDR2 FQGNSA. The CDR3 loop reads CASSLAHVGGYTF. As DNA, the CDR3 is TGTGCCAGCAGCTTAGCGCACGTAGGTGGCTACACCTTC. The full variable domain, rest sourced from reference TRBV7-2 and TRBJ1-2, is GAGVSQSPSNKVTEKGKDVELRCDPISGHTALYWYRQSLGQGLEFLIYFQGNSAPDKSGLPSDRFSAERTGGSVSTLTIQRTQQEDSAVYLCASSLAHVGGYTFGSGTRLTVV.

This clone was seen a single time. The CDR3: CASSLPTGMEMMGSPLHF. Here the CDR3 DNA reads TGTGCCAGCAGCTTACCGACAGGGATGGAAATGATGGGTTCACCCCTCCACTTT. J is TRBJ1-6 and V is TRBV7-9, with TRBD1 matching 7 bases. This CDR3 is 18 amino acids long. J lost 9 bases, V lost 2 bases, and 16 bases had no gene match. The germline V gene has CDR1 SEHNR and CDR2 FQNEAQ (reference sequence).

This clone was detected only once. V and J are TRBV18 and TRBJ1-4, with 7 bases that match TRBD1. The J segment lost 8 bases and the V segment lost 6 bases, leaving 15 bases of the junction unmatched. CDR1 KGHSH and CDR2 LQKENI come from the germline V gene. There are 16 residues in the CDR3. The CDR3 sequence is CASSPEAGGNQEKLFF. The CDR3 bases are TGTGCCAGCTCCCCGGAGGCAGGGGGTAATCAGGAAAAACTGTTTTTT.

The J gene is TRBJ1-1, the V gene TRBV9; maybe TRBD1 (6 bases). The V end was cut by 0 bases, the J end by 1 base, with 7 bases between. Germline V gene lookup returns CDR1 SGDLS and CDR2 YYNGEE. The CDR3 runs to 14 residues. The CDR3 protein is CASSVGGQNTEAFF. CDR3 DNA: TGTGCCAGCAGCGTAGGGGGGCAGAACACTGAAGCTTTCTTT.